The present T cell receptor beta chain was sequenced within a study of chemoradiotherapy in HPV16-positive cancers. Study-wide results and caveats: For HPV16-positive patients, expanding HPV-responsive T cells associated with longer recurrence-free survival.

With respect to this clone: As yet, its antigen is unknown.

Over chemoradiotherapy, repertoires were sampled more than once. Method: immunoSEQ multiplex PCR; TCRdb's copy keeps in-frame clones and lacks some. The sample lists about 53,000 clones; over 85% were seen once. This clonotype was sampled from a human donor with HPV-associated anogenital cancer. Here the sequenced sample was blood, taken from a patient who underwent chemoradiotherapy.

The CDR3 DNA reads as TGTGCCAGCAGCCAAGAGGGGGTCTCCTATGGCTACACCTTC. This translates into CASSQEGVSYGYTF. The chain combines TRBV4-2 with TRBJ1-2; tentative D call: TRBD1 (5 bases). This CDR3 comprises 14 residues. In germline, CDR1 is LGHNA, CDR2 YNFKEQ. V was trimmed by 0 bases and J by 4 bases, leaving 9 bases between them.